The 19 T cell receptor beta chains in this list originate from one sample, sequenced in a study of blood T cells in healthy people across ages. It was with a sample-barcoded 5' primer and a J-beta primer mix that a second PCR of roughly 7 to 11 cycles was run. Using its own MiXCR run on the 5' RACE reads, TCRdb lists one record per CDR3 protein. Of under 800,000 distinct CDR3 sequences in the sample, over 20% were seen once. The sequencing input was blood. These receptors originate from a man between 65 and 79 years old in good health.

This clonotype was seen only a few times. This rearrangement joins TRBV3-1 to TRBJ2-2; 9 bases map to TRBD2. The germline gives CDR1 LGHDT, CDR2 YNNKEL (reference sequence). J gave up 4 bases and V 4 bases, and 7 bases lay outside the gene matches. The CDR3 is made up of 16 amino acids. The CDR3, as DNA: TGTGCCAGCAGCCCCCTTGCGGGAGGGATCACCGGGGAGCTGTTTTTT. Its translation is CASSPLAGGITGELFF. Full variable domain (missing parts from reference TRBV3-1 and TRBJ2-2): DTAVSQTPKYLVTQMGNDKSIKCEQNLGHDTMYWYKQDSKKFLKIMFSYNNKELIINETVPNRFSPKSPDKAHLNLHINSLELGDSAVYFCASSPLAGGITGELFFGEGSRLTVL.

The rearrangement uses TRBV6-6 and TRBJ1-5; a possible D gene is TRBD1 (5 bases). Germline loops: CDR1 MNHNY, CDR2 SVGAGI (reference sequence). The CDR3 is 17 residues long. With 1 base removed from V and 5 bases from J, the gap between germline ends came to 18 bases. The CDR3 DNA reads TGTGCCAGCAGTTACTGGAGAGGGGACGGAAACCATCAGCCCCAGCATTTT. Residues: CASSYWRGDGNHQPQHF.

The chain joins TRBV7-6 to TRBJ2-1, with D possibly called TRBD1 or TRBD2 (5 bases each). The V end was cut by 5 bases, the J end by 7 bases, with 12 bases between. This CDR3 comprises 13 residues. Germline assignment: CDR1 SGHVS and CDR2 FNYEAQ. In DNA, the CDR3 is TGTGCCAGCAGCGTACCGGGACGGAATGAGCAGTTCTTC. This sequence encodes CASSVPGRNEQFF.

This clonotype has only a few counts. The chain links TRBV24-1 to TRBJ2-3; 16 positions agree with TRBD2. CDR3 size: 19 residues. Germline V lookup: CDR1 KGHDR, CDR2 SFDVKD. V lost 3 bases and J lost 10; bases outside the gene matches: 15. Here the CDR3 DNA reads TGTGCCACCAGTGATCCCGGGACTAGCGGGAGGGCCTGGTTCGGAGCGCAGTATTTT. Translating gives CATSDPGTSGRAWFGAQYF.

This clonotype has only a few counts. This chain uses TRBV12-3 or TRBV12-4 with TRBJ2-7, with unresolved D. The V gene lost 3 bases and the J gene lost 5 bases, with 8 bases spanning the gap. This CDR3 region has 12 residues. The CDR3 nucleotides are TGTGCCAGCAGTTTTTCAGCCCACGAGCAGTACTTC. This translates into CASSFSAHEQYF.

In this sample, this clonotype turned up many times. V and J are TRBV2 and TRBJ2-7, with TRBD1 matching over 10 bases. This CDR3 is built from 15 residues. Germline CDR1 reads SNHLY; CDR2 reads FYNNEI. V gave up 7 bases and J gave up 1 base; unmatched junction bases: 7. In DNA, the CDR3 is TGTGCCAGCACCGGGACAGGGGTTCGTTCCTACGAGCAGTACTTC. Protein sequence: CASTGTGVRSYEQYF.

This clonotype was recorded at least ten times. The V call is TRBV9, the J call TRBJ2-3, with D hard to call. Germline CDR1 is SGDLS and CDR2 is YYNGEE. The CDR3 is 15 amino acids. V lost 0 bases, J lost 2 bases, and 10 bases lay in between. The CDR3 sequence: CASSVAYSNTDTQYF. CDR3 bases: TGTGCCAGCAGCGTAGCTTACAGTAACACAGATACGCAGTATTTT.

This clonotype was observed a handful of times. The V and J genes are TRBV6-2 or TRBV6-3 and TRBJ2-5; 8 bases map to TRBD1. Gene TRBJ2-1 matches the end of the DNA better, so the J call may be wrong. In germline, CDR1 is MNHEY, CDR2 SVGEGT. The length of the CDR3 is 17 residues. CDR3 sequence reads: CASSDETGVLPHNEQFF. The DNA for the CDR3 is TGTGCCAGCAGTGACGAGACAGGGGTCCTCCCCCACAATGAGCAGTTCTTC.

The CDR3 reads CASSLGLFMNTEAFF. The CDR3 nucleotides are TGTGCCAGCAGTCTAGGACTGTTCATGAACACTGAAGCTTTCTTT. The rearrangement links TRBV6-2 or TRBV6-3 to TRBJ1-1, with unresolved D. CDR3 size: 15 residues. The germline CDR1 and CDR2 sequences are MNHEY and SVGEGT. V was shortened by 5 bases and J by 0 bases, with 13 bases between the two germline ends.

This clonotype was detected many times. V usage is TRBV20-1 and J usage is TRBJ1-1; D unresolved. Germline V CDR1 and CDR2: DFQATT, SNEGSKA (reference sequence). The CDR3 runs to 10 residues. Between the trimmed V and J ends, which lost 5 bases and 0 bases, there was a span of 1 base. The CDR3 DNA is TGCAGTGCTTTGAACACTGAAGCTTTCTTT. It yields the protein CSALNTEAFF.

The rearrangement links TRBV20-1 to TRBJ2-3, with 13 bases aligning to TRBD2. The trim removed 5 bases at V and 3 bases at J, leaving 5 bases unmatched. Germline-derived CDR1 and CDR2 are DFQATT and SNEGSKA (reference sequence). The length of the CDR3 is 15 residues. CDR3 sequence: CSASGTSGMTDTQYF. As DNA, the CDR3 is TGCAGTGCTTCCGGGACTAGCGGGATGACAGATACGCAGTATTTT.

To note about this clonotype: A much larger clone differs by one base, so this may be a read error. This chain connects TRBV24-1 to TRBJ2-1, with 7 nucleotides matching TRBD2. This CDR3 is built from 14 residues. CDR1 is KGHDR, CDR2 SFDVKD, per germline. CDR3 in DNA: TGTGGCACCAGTGGAAGCGGGGCCTACAATGAGCAGTTCTTC. Its protein product is CGTSGSGAYNEQFF.

This clonotype was counted a single time. CDR3 sequence (DNA): TGTGCCAGCAGGAAACAGGGTAACGAGCAGTACTTC. It specifies CASRKQGNEQYF. The chain joins TRBV6-6 to TRBJ2-5; D is possibly TRBD1 (6 bases). The assigned J gene may be wrong: the sequence end matches TRBJ2-7 better. The CDR3 covers 12 residues. CDR1 and CDR2 (germline): MNHNY, SVGAGI (reference sequence).

The chain links TRBV6-2 or TRBV6-3 to TRBJ2-1; TRBD2 matches at 8 bases. Germline CDR1 is MNHEY and CDR2 is SVGEGT. This CDR3 is 10 amino acids long. V lost 4 bases and J lost 15; bases outside the gene matches: 2. Written as DNA, the CDR3 is TGTGCCAGCAGTTCCGGGGGGGTGTTCTTC. Translated: CASSSGGVFF.

This clonotype was observed a handful of times. CDR3 amino acids: CATSEGAVTEAFF. CDR3 coding DNA: TGTGCCACCAGTGAAGGGGCGGTCACTGAAGCTTTCTTT. V is TRBV24-1 and J is TRBJ1-1; weak D call: TRBD1 (5 bases). The germline V gene encodes CDR1 KGHDR and CDR2 SFDVKD. CDR3 length: 13 residues. V was pared by 4 bases and J by 4 bases, with 9 bases between.

As DNA, the CDR3 is TGTGCCAGCGCCCTCGGAATTTTTGAGACCCAGTACTTC. Its protein is CASALGIFETQYF. The chain joins TRBV9 to TRBJ2-5; D remains ambiguous. Trimming pared 7 bases from V and 5 bases from J, leaving 15 bases between. Germline loops: CDR1 SGDLS, CDR2 YYNGEE. The CDR3 loop spans 13 amino acids.

The rearrangement joins TRBV7-9 to TRBJ2-5, with D possibly TRBD1 on 6 matching bases. The V gene lost 5 bases and the J gene lost 2 bases, with 15 bases spanning the gap. In germline, CDR1 is SEHNR, CDR2 FQNEAQ (reference sequence). The CDR3 is 15 residues long. DNA for the CDR3: TGTGCCAGCAGCAAACCCACAGGGCTACAAGAGACCCAGTACTTC. It specifies CASSKPTGLQETQYF.

The rearrangement uses TRBV15 and TRBJ1-5; possibly TRBD1 for D (5 bases). The CDR3 is 16 amino acids. Germline CDR1 reads LNHNV; CDR2 reads YYDKDF (reference sequence). With 3 bases removed from V and 0 bases from J, the gap between germline ends came to 12 bases. The CDR3 reads CATSSRQLGSNQPQHF. DNA for the CDR3: TGTGCCACCAGCAGCAGACAGCTCGGTAGCAATCAGCCCCAGCATTTT.

This clonotype was found many times. This chain links TRBV12-3 or TRBV12-4 with TRBJ2-2, with 7 bases aligning to TRBD1. V gave up 6 bases and J gave up 1 base; unmatched junction bases: 2. The length of the CDR3 is 14 residues. This chain's CDR3 is CASRGQMNTGELFF. CDR3 nucleotide sequence: TGTGCCAGCAGGGGACAGATGAACACCGGGGAGCTGTTTTTT.